A selection of T cell receptor beta chains follows, all from one sample in a study of regulatory T cells in long-lasting Graves disease. TCRdb redid the calling of the multiplex PCR reads with MiXCR, one entry per CDR3 protein. In the table there are 580,000 or so distinct CDR3 sequences, 15% to 20% of which are singletons. The same data also contributed to another study, on T cells in Graves' hyperthyroidism and ophthalmopathy.

Sequencing was performed on peripheral blood mononuclear cells (PBMCs), taken at new diagnosis, from a patient treated with antithyroid drugs. These receptors were taken from a man aged 18 to 29 with Graves disease. Both conserved end residues are part of each CDR3. The D gene is left open where the match is weak. The listing skips clone size in some rows; elsewhere it reads once, few, many or a size class.

-	many	TRBJ2-7	TRBV7-9	CASSLVGGVGSYEQYF	TGTGCCAGCAGCTTAGTCGGCGGAGTTGGCTCCTACGAGCAGTACTTC
-	many	TRBJ2-7	TRBV11-1	CASSLASRPYEQYF	TGTGCCAGCAGCTTAGCCTCACGACCCTACGAGCAGTACTTC
-	-	TRBJ2-1	TRBV6-2/TRBV6-3	CASSYVDEQFF	TGTGCCAGCAGTTACGTAGATGAGCAGTTCTTC
-	many	TRBJ2-7	TRBV28	CASKVQGHEQYF	TGTGCCAGCAAAGTACAGGGTCACGAGCAGTACTTC
-	many	TRBJ2-7	TRBV11-2	CASSLVGGEQYF	TGTGCCAGCAGCTTAGTGGGCGGAGAGCAGTACTTC
-	once	TRBJ2-1	TRBV19	CASSHRGAPEQFF	TGTGCCAGTAGCCATCGGGGGGCTCCTGAGCAGTTCTTC
TRBD2	few	TRBJ2-2	TRBV6-1	CASKAGGSGGELFF	TGTGCCAGCAAGGCGGGAGGTTCAGGAGGGGAGCTGTTTTTT
TRBD2	-	TRBJ2-3	TRBV20-1	CSGGAGGPDTQYF	TGCAGTGGAGGAGCGGGAGGGCCAGATACGCAGTATTTT
-	-	TRBJ1-5	TRBV7-2	CASSPQGTGTTQHF	TGTGCCAGCAGCCCGCAGGGGACGGGCACAACCCAGCATTTT
-	many	TRBJ1-2	TRBV24-1	CATSAGTDRLYTF	TGTGCCACCAGTGCCGGGACCGACAGGCTCTACACCTTC
TRBD1	many	TRBJ2-7	TRBV11-2	CASSLRQGTEQYF	TGTGCCAGCAGCTTACGACAGGGGACCGAGCAGTACTTC
TRBD1	few	TRBJ2-7	TRBV30	CAWSLAGTGGDEQYF	TGTGCCTGGAGTCTTGCCGGGACAGGGGGTGACGAGCAGTACTTC
TRBD1	few	TRBJ2-6	TRBV4-1	CASSQKPGQGISGANVLTF	TGCGCCAGCAGCCAAAAACCGGGACAGGGGATCTCTGGGGCCAACGTCCTGACTTTC
TRBD1	many	TRBJ2-7	TRBV27	CASSIRQGYEQYF	TGTGCCAGTTCAATTCGACAGGGCTACGAGCAGTACTTC
-	few	TRBJ2-3	TRBV6-2/TRBV6-3	CASSYLQEGADTQYF	TGTGCCAGCAGTTACCTCCAAGAAGGGGCAGATACGCAGTATTTT
-	many	TRBJ1-3	TRBV12-3/TRBV12-4	CASSKTVNSGNTIYF	TGTGCCAGCAGTAAGACAGTTAACTCTGGAAACACCATATATTTT
-	-	TRBJ2-7	TRBV9	CASSPLGAGSDEQYF	TGTGCCAGCAGCCCACTCGGTGCGGGGAGCGACGAGCAGTACTTC
-	many	TRBJ2-4	TRBV30	CAWSGGPGNIQYF	TGTGCCTGGAGTGGTGGACCCGGAAACATTCAGTACTTC
-	-	TRBJ2-5	TRBV5-1	CASSSGAGALAETQYF	TGCGCCAGCAGCTCCGGGGCAGGGGCGTTGGCTGAGACCCAGTACTTC
-	-	TRBJ2-1	TRBV19	CASSQLGYEQFF	TGTGCCAGTAGTCAGCTGGGATATGAGCAGTTCTTC
-	-	TRBJ2-7	TRBV6-1	CASSEYQAGYSVYEQYF	TGTGCCAGCAGTGAATATCAGGCGGGGTATTCCGTGTACGAGCAGTACTTC
TRBD1	-	TRBJ1-3	TRBV29-1	CSVRKPGQGVNTIYF	TGCAGCGTCCGAAAACCGGGACAGGGGGTAAACACCATATATTTT
TRBD1	-	TRBJ2-6	TRBV10-2	CARRSSGTGAGANVLTF	TGCGCCAGGAGGTCATCCGGGACAGGGGCTGGGGCCAACGTCCTGACTTTC
-	once	TRBJ1-2	TRBV9	CASSVTGGRTSRGYTF	TGTGCCAGCAGCGTAACTGGGGGAAGGACTTCGCGGGGCTACACCTTC
TRBD2	many	TRBJ2-1	TRBV5-1	CASSLLPGLAQSYNEQFF	TGCGCCAGCAGCTTACTCCCCGGACTAGCTCAAAGTTACAATGAGCAGTTCTTC
-	few	TRBJ2-1	TRBV15	CATSASVVGQQFF	TGTGCCACCAGCGCCAGCGTGGTAGGGCAGCAGTTCTTC
TRBD1	many	TRBJ2-7	TRBV28	CASSPPGQGFYEQYF	TGTGCCAGCAGTCCTCCGGGACAGGGGTTCTACGAGCAGTACTTC
-	-	TRBJ1-5	TRBV12-5	CASGLVSGSYNQPQHF	TGTGCTAGTGGTTTGGTGTCGGGTTCATACAATCAGCCCCAGCATTTT
-	-	TRBJ2-2	TRBV7-9	CASSLVQANTGELFF	TGTGCCAGCAGCTTAGTACAGGCAAACACCGGGGAGCTGTTTTTT
-	many	TRBJ1-1	TRBV5-1	CASSLNRGTSEAFF	TGCGCCAGCAGCTTGAACCGTGGAACGTCTGAAGCTTTCTTT
-	-	TRBJ2-1	TRBV30	CTWSLGRINEQFF	TGTACCTGGAGTCTCGGACGGATCAATGAGCAGTTCTTC
-	many	TRBJ2-7	TRBV5-1	CASSFEDGGYGQYF	TGCGCCAGCAGCTTTGAGGACGGGGGATACGGGCAGTACTTC
-	few	TRBJ2-7	TRBV12-3/TRBV12-4	CASSRRLTGSYEQYF	TGTGCCAGCAGCCGCCGGCTCACCGGGTCCTACGAGCAGTACTTC
-	-	TRBJ1-3	TRBV28	CASSLYQRSGNTIYF	TGTGCCAGCAGTTTGTATCAGCGCTCTGGAAACACCATATATTTT
-	many	TRBJ2-3	TRBV28	CASYHRVTDTQYF	TGTGCCAGCTATCACAGGGTCACAGATACGCAGTATTTT
-	few	TRBJ1-4	TRBV2	CAGAKSGINEKLFF	TGTGCCGGGGCAAAGTCAGGGATTAATGAAAAACTGTTTTTT
TRBD1	-	TRBJ1-2	TRBV10-3	CAISKDRDYGYTF	TGTGCCATCAGTAAGGACAGGGACTATGGCTACACCTTC
-	many	TRBJ2-1	TRBV12-3/TRBV12-4	CASSFRRTSGDEQFF	TGTGCCAGCAGTTTCCGGAGAACTAGTGGGGATGAGCAGTTCTTC
TRBD2	few	TRBJ2-5	TRBV10-3	CAISRDSGRYQETQYF	TGTGCCATCAGTAGGGATAGCGGGAGGTACCAAGAGACCCAGTACTTC
TRBD1	-	TRBJ2-7	TRBV15	CATSREGTDYEQYF	TGTGCCACCAGCAGAGAGGGGACAGACTACGAGCAGTACTTC
-	-	TRBJ2-7	TRBV27	CASSLFDSSYEQYF	TGTGCCAGCAGTTTATTTGACAGCTCCTACGAGCAGTACTTC
-	-	TRBJ2-7	TRBV10-2	CASRMAGEQYF	TGCGCCAGCAGGATGGCTGGCGAGCAGTACTTC
-	-	TRBJ2-2	TRBV13	CASSPDLTGELFF	TGTGCCAGCAGCCCCGATCTGACCGGGGAGCTGTTTTTT
-	-	TRBJ1-5	TRBV27	CASSLASSWGNQPQHF	TGTGCCAGCAGTTTAGCGTCTTCCTGGGGCAATCAGCCCCAGCATTTT
TRBD2	few	TRBJ2-7	TRBV12-3/TRBV12-4	CASSPGTSGIREQYF	TGTGCCAGCAGTCCGGGGACTAGCGGGATTAGGGAGCAGTACTTC
TRBD1	many	TRBJ1-5	TRBV6-2/TRBV6-3	CASSERQGGISLPQHF	TGTGCCAGCAGTGAGCGACAGGGGGGAATATCGTTGCCCCAGCATTTT
TRBD1	few	TRBJ1-5	TRBV12-3/TRBV12-4	CASRLQGAGNQPQHF	TGTGCCAGCAGACTACAGGGGGCAGGCAATCAGCCCCAGCATTTT
-	many	TRBJ1-2	TRBV5-1	CASKPGFDGYTF	TGCGCCAGCAAACCAGGGTTCGATGGCTACACCTTC
-	many	TRBJ2-4	TRBV27	CASSFLLAKNIQYF	TGTGCCAGCAGTTTTCTGCTAGCCAAAAACATTCAGTACTTC
-	-	TRBJ1-1	TRBV28	CASSPGGEGMNTEAFF	TGTGCCAGCAGCCCCGGGGGGGAGGGGATGAACACTGAAGCTTTCTTT
-	many	TRBJ2-2	TRBV3-1	CASQGMRVGELFF	TGTGCCAGCCAGGGAATGCGGGTCGGGGAGCTGTTTTTT
TRBD2	many	TRBJ2-7	TRBV27	CASSRLSGSAAYEQYF	TGTGCCAGCAGTCGCCTTAGCGGGTCCGCCGCCTACGAGCAGTACTTC
-	-	TRBJ2-5	TRBV20-1	CSGGPNTEPETQYF	TGCAGTGGGGGGCCAAATACAGAACCTGAGACCCAGTACTTC
-	many	TRBJ1-2	TRBV28	CASSPGGNYGYTF	TGTGCCAGCAGTCCCGGTGGTAACTATGGCTACACCTTC
-	-	TRBJ2-1	TRBV27	CASSLEGFAYNEQFF	TGTGCCAGCAGTTTAGAAGGCTTCGCTTACAATGAGCAGTTCTTC
-	many	TRBJ2-7	TRBV30	CAWSGLSYEQYF	TGTGCCTGGAGTGGTCTGAGCTACGAGCAGTACTTC
-	few	TRBJ2-2	TRBV7-9	CASSFGQGELFF	TGTGCCAGCAGCTTCGGACAGGGGGAGCTGTTTTTT
TRBD1	many	TRBJ1-1	TRBV5-1	CASSEQGSTTEAFF	TGCGCCAGCAGCGAACAGGGGAGTACGACTGAAGCTTTCTTT